This T cell receptor beta chain was captured in a study of blood T cell repertoires in COVID-19 (dated by TCRdb to about 2020). Broadly, across the study: Samples from collaborators originated in the United States, Italy and Spain and spanned both the acute and convalescent phases of COVID-19. The prospective study material was composed of cDNA or gDNA derived from T cells, B-cell-depleted T cells, or PBMCs. The dataset comprised deeply sampled blood TCRbeta repertoires from subjects exposed to, actively infected with, or recovered from COVID-19. The repertoires were released in a freely available public database meant as a resource for research on the immune response to SARS-CoV-2. Samples were obtained from the ongoing ImmuneRACE study (first 160 participants) and from 1,000 to 1,500 subjects provided by 6 global collaborators. Sample metadata almost always included a de-identified subject ID, COVID-19 status, age in years and sex. Where HLA class I and class II types were available, the types were taken from metadata supplied by the sample provider, not from assay-based typing.

As regards this clone: It lacks a known antigen. No base quality information exists; no much larger clone differs at one position.

CDR1 and CDR2, per the germline V gene, are SGHTA and FQGNSA. Cut back by 1 base and 6 bases, the V and J ends lie 13 bases apart. Counted from cysteine to phenylalanine, this CDR3 has 15 amino acids. The kept DNA is CDR3 alone, 45 bases in frame from the first base. TCRbeta CDR3 regions were amplified from genomic DNA by means of the immunoSEQ Assay, a bias-controlled multiplex PCR. The study's processing was this. The number of nucleated cells in each sample was estimated by amplification of reference gene primers within the assay. To quantify the absolute abundance of each unique TCRbeta CDR3 rearrangement, sequence reads were collapsed and filtered. For each sample, productive Simpson clonality was calculated by taking the square root of Simpson's diversity index across productive rearrangements. The table comes from immuneACCESS by way of TCRdb, which keeps in-frame sequences with V and J called. Part of the clones is missing from these tables; in studies checked, under half for an unresolved V gene and the rest for unknown reasons. V and J calls and clone size follow that table, whereas D and trimming were derived from the DNA. In all, the sample holds 150,000 to 190,000 clones, and roughly 80% of those were seen once. The biggest ten clones account for roughly 0.58% of the sample.

Whole blood was collected in K2EDTA tubes by collaborating institutions according to the institutions' own protocols. For TCRbeta analysis, collaborators shipped samples as frozen whole blood, isolated PBMCs, or DNA extracted from either of those sample types. Points the paper makes about the study in general: How much clinical and demographic metadata was included differed by source and by participant, and the metadata was provided uncurated.

The sequenced sample was peripheral blood. The sequence joins TRBV7-2 to TRBJ2-1; tentative D gene TRBD2, with 7 bases matching. This clonotype was obtained from a man in his 60s with acute or convalescent COVID-19. The CDR3 reads as follows: CASSLVQGRVNEQFF. DNA sequence: TGTGCCAGCAGCTTAGTCCAGGGGAGGGTCAATGAGCAGTTCTTC.